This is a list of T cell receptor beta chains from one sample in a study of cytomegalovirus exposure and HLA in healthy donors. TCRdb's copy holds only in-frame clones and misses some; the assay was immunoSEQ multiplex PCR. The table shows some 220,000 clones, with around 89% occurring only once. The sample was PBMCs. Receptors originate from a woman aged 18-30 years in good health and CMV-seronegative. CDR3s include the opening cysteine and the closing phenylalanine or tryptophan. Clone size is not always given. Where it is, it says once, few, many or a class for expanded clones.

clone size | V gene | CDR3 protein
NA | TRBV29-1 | CSVKRTAQETQYF
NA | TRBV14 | CASSQLAGVADTQYF
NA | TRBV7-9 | CASSRDRVLNTEAFF
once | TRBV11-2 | CASRALAKNIQYF
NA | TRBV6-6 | CASSYSAVGGEQYF
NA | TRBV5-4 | CASSLDGTGPSYEQYF
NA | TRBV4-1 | CASRNINEQFF
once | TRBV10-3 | CAISEPGQGRFIKFSF
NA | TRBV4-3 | CASSQDPGGSYNEQFF
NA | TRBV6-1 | CASSPSGTGNTEAFF
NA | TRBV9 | CASSVDSANYGYTF
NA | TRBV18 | CASSTGQGAANEKLFF
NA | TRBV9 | CASSVLSGGTEAFF
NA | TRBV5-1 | CASSLGPATNEKLFF
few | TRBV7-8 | CASSLAFRDEQFF
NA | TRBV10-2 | CASSRTDFNYGYTF
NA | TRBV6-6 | CASTASGLAGETQYF
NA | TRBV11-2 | CASSLGAGISYEQYF
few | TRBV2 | CASISGLTQETQYF
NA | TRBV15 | CATSSDLTSGRYEQYF